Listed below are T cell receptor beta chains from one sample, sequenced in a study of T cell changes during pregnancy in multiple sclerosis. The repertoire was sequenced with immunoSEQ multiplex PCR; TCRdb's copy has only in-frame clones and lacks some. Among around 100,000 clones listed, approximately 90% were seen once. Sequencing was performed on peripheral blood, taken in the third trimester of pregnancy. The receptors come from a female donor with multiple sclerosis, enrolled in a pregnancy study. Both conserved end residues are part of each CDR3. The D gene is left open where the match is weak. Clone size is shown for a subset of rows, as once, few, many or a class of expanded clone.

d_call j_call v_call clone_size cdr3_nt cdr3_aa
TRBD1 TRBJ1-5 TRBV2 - TGTGCCAGCAGTGAAGCGCTTCAGGGGGCAGGTGGCAATCAGCCCCAGCATTTT CASSEALQGAGGNQPQHF
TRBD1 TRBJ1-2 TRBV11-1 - TGTGCCAGCAGTCTAAGGGACAGCAACTATGGCTACACCTTC CASSLRDSNYGYTF
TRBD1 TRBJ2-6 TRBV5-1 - TGCGCCAGCAGCTTGCGGGGACAGAGCTCTGGGGCCAACGTCCTGACTTTC CASSLRGQSSGANVLTF
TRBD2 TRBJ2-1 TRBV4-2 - TGTGCCAGCAGCCAAGAAAGGGGACTAGCGGGACACCTTACTGAGCAGTTCTTC CASSQERGLAGHLTEQFF
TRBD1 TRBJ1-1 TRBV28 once TGTGCCAGCAGTCCCAGGGGGACACAGAACACTGAAGCTTTCTTT CASSPRGTQNTEAFF
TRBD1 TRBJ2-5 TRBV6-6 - TGTGCCAGCAGCCCTAGTCACAGGGGCCTCCAAGAGACCCAGTACTTC CASSPSHRGLQETQYF
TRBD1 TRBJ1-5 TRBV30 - TGTGCCTGGAGTGGGGGACAGGGGTTAGGAAATCAGCCCCAGCATTTT CAWSGGQGLGNQPQHF
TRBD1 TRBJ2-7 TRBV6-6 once TGTGCCAGCAGGGAGACAGGGGGCCCCCACGAGCAGTACTTC CASRETGGPHEQYF
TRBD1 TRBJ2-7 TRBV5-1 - TGCGCCAGCAGCCCCGGGACAGGGGGCTACGAGCAGTACTTC CASSPGTGGYEQYF
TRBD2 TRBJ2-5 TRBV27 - TGTGCCAGCAGTTTGGGGTTTGGGGGGGTCCAAGAGACCCAGTACTTC CASSLGFGGVQETQYF
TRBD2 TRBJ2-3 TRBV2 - TGTGCCAGCAGGACTAGCGGCACAGATACGCAGTATTTT CASRTSGTDTQYF
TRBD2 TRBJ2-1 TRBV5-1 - TGCGCCAGCACTACTAGCGGGATTACGAATGAGCAGTTCTTC CASTTSGITNEQFF
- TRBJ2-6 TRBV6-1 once TGTGCCAGCAGTGGGACAAGGGTTGGGGCCAACGTCCTGACTTTC CASSGTRVGANVLTF
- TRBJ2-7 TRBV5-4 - TGTGCCAGCAGCTTGTGGTGGGCCAACGAGCAGTACTTC CASSLWWANEQYF
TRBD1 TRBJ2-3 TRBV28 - TGTGCCAGCAGTCCTACAGGGGGCCCTTCAGATACGCAGTATTTT CASSPTGGPSDTQYF
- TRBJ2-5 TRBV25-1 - TGTGCCAGCAGCGACGGGGAGTTCCGGTTAGAGACCCAGTACTTC CASSDGEFRLETQYF
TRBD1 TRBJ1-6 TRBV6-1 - TGTGCCAGCAGTGAACGGGGACAGAGTCGGAATAATTCACCCCTCCACTTT CASSERGQSRNNSPLHF
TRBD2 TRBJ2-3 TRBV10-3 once TGTGCCATCAGTTCTTTAGCGGGGGCCAACACAGATACGCAGTATTTT CAISSLAGANTDTQYF
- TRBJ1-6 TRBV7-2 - TGTGCCAGCAGCTTAAAGGGCAAGAGGGGGAGCTCCTATAATTCACCCCTCCACTTT CASSLKGKRGSSYNSPLHF
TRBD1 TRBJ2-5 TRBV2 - TGTGCCAGCAGTGAGACAGGGCTCCAAGAGACCCAGTACTTC CASSETGLQETQYF
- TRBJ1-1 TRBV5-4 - TGTGCCAGCAGCTCTCAGGGGAACACTGAAGCTTTCTTT CASSSQGNTEAFF
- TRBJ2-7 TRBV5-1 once TGCGCCAGCAGCTTGGGGGCAGCCCTTGGGGAGCAGTACTTC CASSLGAALGEQYF
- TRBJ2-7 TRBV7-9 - TGTGCCGGTTCGTTGGAGGGGTACGAGCAGTACTTC CAGSLEGYEQYF
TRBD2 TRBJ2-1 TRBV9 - TGTGCCAGCAGCGCCTCGGGGGGAGAGGGCTACAATGAGCAGTTCTTC CASSASGGEGYNEQFF
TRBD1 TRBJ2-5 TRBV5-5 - TGTGCCAGCAGCTCAGGGGGCCCGAGAGAGACCCAGTACTTC CASSSGGPRETQYF
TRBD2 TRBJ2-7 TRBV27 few TGTGCCAGCAGTTTGACCGGGACTAGCGGGGTCTACGAGCAGTACTTC CASSLTGTSGVYEQYF
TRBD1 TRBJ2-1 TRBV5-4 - TGTGCCAGCAGCCAACGGGACAGGGCCCTACATGAGCAGTTCTTC CASSQRDRALHEQFF
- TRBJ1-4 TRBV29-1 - TGCAGCGCCACGTCGGGGGGGGCGACCGAAAAACTGTTTTTT CSATSGGATEKLFF
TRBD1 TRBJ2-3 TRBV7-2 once TGTGCCAGCAGCCCTGGGACAGGCGTCGTAAATACGCAGTATTTT CASSPGTGVVNTQYF
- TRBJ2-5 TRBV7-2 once TGTGCCAGCAGCTTAGGGGAGTTGGGCGGCGAGACCCAGTACTTC CASSLGELGGETQYF
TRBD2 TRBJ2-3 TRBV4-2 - TGTGCCAGCAGCCAAGGGGAGGGACTAGCGGGAGGTCGGTACACAGATACGCAGTATTTT CASSQGEGLAGGRYTDTQYF
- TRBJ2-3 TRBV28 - TGTGCCAGCAGTTGGCGTCTGGGGCTCCCGACGCAGTATTTT CASSWRLGLPTQYF
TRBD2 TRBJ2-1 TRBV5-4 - TGTGCCAGCAGCGCTCCTGAGCGGGGGGTCTACAATGAGCAGTTCTTC CASSAPERGVYNEQFF
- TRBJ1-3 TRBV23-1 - TGCGCCAGCAGTCGCGAGGGGGCTGGAAACACCATATATTTT CASSREGAGNTIYF
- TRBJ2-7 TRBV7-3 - TGTGCCAGCAGCTTAGGGGGCAGGAACGAGCAGTACTTC CASSLGGRNEQYF
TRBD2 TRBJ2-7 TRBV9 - TGTGCCAGCAGCGGTAACGTGAACTCTAGCGGGGATTACGAGCAGTACTTC CASSGNVNSSGDYEQYF
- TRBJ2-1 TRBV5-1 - TGCGCCAGCAGACATTCGGGAGCTGGTGAGAATGAGCAGTTCTTC CASRHSGAGENEQFF
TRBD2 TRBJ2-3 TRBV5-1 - TGCGCCAGCAGCTTGGTAGCGGGGGAGACGGATACGCAGTATTTT CASSLVAGETDTQYF
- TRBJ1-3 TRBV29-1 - TGCAGCGCGGGGTCTGGAAACACCATATATTTT CSAGSGNTIYF
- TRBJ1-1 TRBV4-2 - TGTGCCAGCAGCCAAGAGGCGGGAGAGAGGGCCACTGAAGCTTTCTTT CASSQEAGERATEAFF
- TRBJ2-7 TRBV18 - TGTGCCAGCTCACCCCAGGGGCCCTCCTCCTACGAGCAGTACTTC CASSPQGPSSYEQYF
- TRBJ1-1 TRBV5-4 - TGTGCCAGCAGCTTGGCGGGAGGGATTGAAGCTTTCTTT CASSLAGGIEAFF
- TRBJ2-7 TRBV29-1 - TGCAGCGTCGGGGGTGGATACGAGCAGTACTTC CSVGGGYEQYF
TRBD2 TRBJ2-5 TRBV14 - TGTGCCAGCAGCACACTAGCGGGGGAGTTGGAGACCCAGTACTTC CASSTLAGELETQYF
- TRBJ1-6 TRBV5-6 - TGTGCCAGCAGCTTGTCGAACGACAGATTCAATTCACCCCTCCACTTT CASSLSNDRFNSPLHF
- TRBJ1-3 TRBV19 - TGTGCCAGTAGTATAGAGGGACATTGGGCCCACTCTGGAAACACCATATATTTT CASSIEGHWAHSGNTIYF